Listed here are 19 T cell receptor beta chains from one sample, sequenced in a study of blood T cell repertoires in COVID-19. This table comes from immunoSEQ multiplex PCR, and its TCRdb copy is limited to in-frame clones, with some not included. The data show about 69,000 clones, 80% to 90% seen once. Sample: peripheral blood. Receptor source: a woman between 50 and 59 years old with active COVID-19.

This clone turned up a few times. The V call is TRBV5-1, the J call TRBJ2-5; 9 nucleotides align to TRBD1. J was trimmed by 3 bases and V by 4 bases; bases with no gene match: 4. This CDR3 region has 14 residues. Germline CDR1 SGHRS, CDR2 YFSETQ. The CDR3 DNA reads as TGCGCCAGCAGCATGGGACAGGGAGAAGAGACCCAGTACTTC. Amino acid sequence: CASSMGQGEETQYF.

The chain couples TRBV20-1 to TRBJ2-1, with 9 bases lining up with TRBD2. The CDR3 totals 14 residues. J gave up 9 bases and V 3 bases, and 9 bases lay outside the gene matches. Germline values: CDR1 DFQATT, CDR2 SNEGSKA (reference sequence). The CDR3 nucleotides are TGCAGTGCTAGTAGCGGGAGCGCCCGCAGTGAGCAGTTCTTC. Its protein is CSASSGSARSEQFF.

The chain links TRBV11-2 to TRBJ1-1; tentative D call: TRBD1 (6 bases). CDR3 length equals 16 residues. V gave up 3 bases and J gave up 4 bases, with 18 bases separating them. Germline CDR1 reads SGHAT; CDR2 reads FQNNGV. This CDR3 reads CASSLLGAGGTTEAFF. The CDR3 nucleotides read TGTGCCAGCAGCTTGTTGGGGGCGGGAGGGACCACTGAAGCTTTCTTT.

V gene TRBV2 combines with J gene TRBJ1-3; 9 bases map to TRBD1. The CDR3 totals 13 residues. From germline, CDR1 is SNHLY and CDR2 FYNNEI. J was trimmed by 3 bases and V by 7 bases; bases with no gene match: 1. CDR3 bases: TGTGCCAGCAAGGACAGGGGTGGAAACACCATATATTTT. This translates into CASKDRGGNTIYF.

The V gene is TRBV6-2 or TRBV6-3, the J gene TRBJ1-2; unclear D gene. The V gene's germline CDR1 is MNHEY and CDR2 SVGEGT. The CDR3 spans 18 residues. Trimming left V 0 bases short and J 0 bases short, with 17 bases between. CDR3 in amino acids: CASSYSPVRFLANYGYTF. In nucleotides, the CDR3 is TGTGCCAGCAGTTACTCGCCCGTTAGGTTCCTAGCTAACTATGGCTACACCTTC.

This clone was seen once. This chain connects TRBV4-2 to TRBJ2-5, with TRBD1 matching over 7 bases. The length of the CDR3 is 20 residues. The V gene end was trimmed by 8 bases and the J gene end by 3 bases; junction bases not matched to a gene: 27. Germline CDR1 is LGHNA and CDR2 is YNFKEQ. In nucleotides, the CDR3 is TGTGCCAGCGATTCCTGGGACGGTGGGGTGCCAGGGGGAACCGAAGAGACCCAGTACTTC. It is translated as CASDSWDGGVPGGTEETQYF.

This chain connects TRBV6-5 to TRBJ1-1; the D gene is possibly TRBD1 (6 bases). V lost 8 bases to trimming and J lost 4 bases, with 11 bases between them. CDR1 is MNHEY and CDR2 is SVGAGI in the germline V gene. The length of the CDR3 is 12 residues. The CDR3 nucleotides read TGTGCCAGCCGGGAGGGGGGCACTGAAGCTTTCTTT. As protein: CASREGGTEAFF.

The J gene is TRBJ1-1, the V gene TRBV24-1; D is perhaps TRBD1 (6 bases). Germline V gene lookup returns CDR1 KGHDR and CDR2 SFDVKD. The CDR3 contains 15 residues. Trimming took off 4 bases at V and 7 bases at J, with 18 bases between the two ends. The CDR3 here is CATSENSDRTGEAFF. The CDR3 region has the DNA TGTGCCACCAGTGAAAACTCGGACAGAACCGGTGAAGCTTTCTTT.

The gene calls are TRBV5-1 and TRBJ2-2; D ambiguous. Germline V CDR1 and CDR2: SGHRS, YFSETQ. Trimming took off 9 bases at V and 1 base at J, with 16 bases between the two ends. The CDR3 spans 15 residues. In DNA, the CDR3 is TGCGCCACCAAACCGCTTTCAGGGAACACCGGGGAGCTGTTTTTT. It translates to CATKPLSGNTGELFF.

The CDR3 reads CASSLRTGTDTQYF. In DNA form, the CDR3 reads TGCGCCAGCAGCCTCCGGACAGGGACAGATACGCAGTATTTT. This sequence joins TRBV4-1 and TRBJ2-3; 8 nucleotides line up with TRBD1. The CDR3 loop spans 14 amino acids. V was pared by 4 bases and J by 3 bases, with 3 bases of the junction left unmatched. Germline CDR1 and CDR2: MGHRA and YSYEKL.

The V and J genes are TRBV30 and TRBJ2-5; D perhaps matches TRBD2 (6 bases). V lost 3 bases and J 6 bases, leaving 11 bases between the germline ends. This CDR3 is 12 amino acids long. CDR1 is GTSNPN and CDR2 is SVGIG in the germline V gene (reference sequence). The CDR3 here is CAWRREVKTQYF. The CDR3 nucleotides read TGTGCCTGGAGAAGGGAGGTGAAGACCCAGTACTTC. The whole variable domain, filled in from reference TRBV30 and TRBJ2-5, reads SQTIHQWPATLVQPVGSPLSLECTVEGTSNPNLYWYRQAAGRGLQLLFYSVGIGQISSEVPQNLSASRPQDRQFILSSKKLLLSDSGFYLCAWRREVKTQYFGPGTRLLVL.

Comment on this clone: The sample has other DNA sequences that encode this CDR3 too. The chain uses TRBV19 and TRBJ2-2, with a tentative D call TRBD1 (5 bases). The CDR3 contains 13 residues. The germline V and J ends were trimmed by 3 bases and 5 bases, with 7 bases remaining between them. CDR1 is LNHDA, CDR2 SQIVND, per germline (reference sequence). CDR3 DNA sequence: TGTGCCAGTAGTATCCAGGGAACCGGGGAGCTGTTTTTT. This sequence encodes CASSIQGTGELFF.

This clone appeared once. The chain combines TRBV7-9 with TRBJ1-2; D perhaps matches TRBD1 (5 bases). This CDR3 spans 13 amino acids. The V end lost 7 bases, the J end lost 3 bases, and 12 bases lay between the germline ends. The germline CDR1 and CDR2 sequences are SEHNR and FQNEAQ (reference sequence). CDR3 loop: CASTSTGDYGYTF. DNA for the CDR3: TGTGCCAGCACCTCGACGGGGGACTATGGCTACACCTTC.

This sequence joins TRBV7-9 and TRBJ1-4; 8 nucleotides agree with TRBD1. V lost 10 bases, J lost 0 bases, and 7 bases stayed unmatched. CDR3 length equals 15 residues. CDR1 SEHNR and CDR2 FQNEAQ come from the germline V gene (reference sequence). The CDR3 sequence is CATQGAPATNEKLFF. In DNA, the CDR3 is TGTGCCACGCAGGGGGCACCCGCAACTAATGAAAAACTGTTTTTT.

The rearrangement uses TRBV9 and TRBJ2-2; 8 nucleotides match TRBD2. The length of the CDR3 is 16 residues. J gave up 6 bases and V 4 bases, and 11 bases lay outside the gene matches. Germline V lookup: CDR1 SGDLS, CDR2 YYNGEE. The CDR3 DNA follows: TGTGCCAGCAGCCCCACCGGGCTAGCGGGTTCCGGGGAGCTGTTTTTT. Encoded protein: CASSPTGLAGSGELFF.

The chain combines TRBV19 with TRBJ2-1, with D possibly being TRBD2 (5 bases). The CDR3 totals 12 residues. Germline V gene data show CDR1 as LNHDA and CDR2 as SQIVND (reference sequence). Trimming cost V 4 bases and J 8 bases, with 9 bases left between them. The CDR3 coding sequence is TGTGCCAGTAGTAGTGCGGAGGATGAGCAGTTCTTC. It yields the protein CASSSAEDEQFF. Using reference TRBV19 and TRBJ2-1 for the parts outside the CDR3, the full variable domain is DGGITQSPKYLFRKEGQNVTLSCEQNLNHDAMYWYRQDPGQGLRLIYYSQIVNDFQKGDIAEGYSVSREKKESFPLTVTSAQKNPTAFYLCASSSAEDEQFFGPGTRLTVL.

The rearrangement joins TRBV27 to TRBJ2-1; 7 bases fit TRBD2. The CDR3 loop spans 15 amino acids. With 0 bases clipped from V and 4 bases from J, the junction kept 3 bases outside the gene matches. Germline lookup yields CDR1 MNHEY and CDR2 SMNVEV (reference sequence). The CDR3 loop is CASSLSSGAYNEQFF. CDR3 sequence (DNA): TGTGCCAGCAGTTTATCCAGCGGGGCTTACAATGAGCAGTTCTTC.

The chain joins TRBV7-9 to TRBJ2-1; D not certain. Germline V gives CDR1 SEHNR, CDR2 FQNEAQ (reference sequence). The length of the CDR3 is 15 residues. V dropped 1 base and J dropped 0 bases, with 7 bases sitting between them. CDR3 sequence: CASSLGLSSYNEQFF. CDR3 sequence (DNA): TGTGCCAGCAGCTTAGGGCTCAGCTCCTACAATGAGCAGTTCTTC.

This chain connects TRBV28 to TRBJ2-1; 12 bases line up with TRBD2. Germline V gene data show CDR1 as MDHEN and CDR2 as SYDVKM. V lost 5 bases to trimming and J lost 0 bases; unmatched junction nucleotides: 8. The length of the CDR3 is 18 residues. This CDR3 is CASSPWTSGVSSYNEQFF. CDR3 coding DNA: TGTGCCAGCAGTCCCTGGACTAGCGGGGTGAGCTCCTACAATGAGCAGTTCTTC.